This T cell receptor (beta chain) is from a study of patients and donors after allogeneic stem cell transplantation. TCRdb processed the RT-PCR reads anew with MiXCR; each CDR3 protein has one entry. The repertoire holds about a million distinct CDR3 sequences, with roughly 17% as singletons. The ends lost 7 bases at V and 1 base at J; junction bases unmatched: 4. Germline V gives CDR1 MDHEN, CDR2 SYDVKM. This CDR3 contains 14 residues. The chain has TRBV28 and TRBJ2-3; TRBD2 agrees at 8 bases. The sequence was obtained from a human donor who was either an allogeneic HSCT recipient or a stem cell or donor lymphocyte infusion donor (not recorded which). It is not recorded whose cells these are; they may come from a transplant donor. Sequencing was performed on blood, either unsorted or a sorted T cell fraction (not recorded which). DNA of the CDR3: TGTGCCAGCAATGCGGGAGGCCGCACAGATACGCAGTATTTT. This codes for CASNAGGRTDTQYF.